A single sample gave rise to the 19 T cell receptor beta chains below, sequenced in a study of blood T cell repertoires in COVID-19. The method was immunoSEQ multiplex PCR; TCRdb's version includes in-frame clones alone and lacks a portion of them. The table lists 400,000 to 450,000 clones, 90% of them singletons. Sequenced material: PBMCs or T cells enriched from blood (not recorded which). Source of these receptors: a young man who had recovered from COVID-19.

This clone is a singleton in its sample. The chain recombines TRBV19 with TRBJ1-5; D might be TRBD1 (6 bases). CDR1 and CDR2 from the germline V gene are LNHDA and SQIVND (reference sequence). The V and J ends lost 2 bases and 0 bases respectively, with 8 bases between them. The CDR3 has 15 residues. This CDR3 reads CASSIRGGSNQPQHF. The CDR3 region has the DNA TGTGCCAGTAGTATAAGGGGGGGTAGCAATCAGCCCCAGCATTTT.

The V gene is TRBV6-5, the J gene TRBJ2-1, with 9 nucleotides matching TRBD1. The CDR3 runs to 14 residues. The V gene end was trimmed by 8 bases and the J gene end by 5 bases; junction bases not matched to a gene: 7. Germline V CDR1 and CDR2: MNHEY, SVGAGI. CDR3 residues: CASCTGGIHNEQFF. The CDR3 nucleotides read TGTGCCAGCTGTACAGGGGGCATCCACAATGAGCAGTTCTTC.

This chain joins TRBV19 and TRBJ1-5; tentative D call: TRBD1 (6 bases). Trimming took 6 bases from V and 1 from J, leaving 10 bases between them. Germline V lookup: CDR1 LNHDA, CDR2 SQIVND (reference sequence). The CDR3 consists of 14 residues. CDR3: CASRQGKSNQPQHF. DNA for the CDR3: TGTGCCAGTAGACAGGGAAAGAGCAATCAGCCCCAGCATTTT. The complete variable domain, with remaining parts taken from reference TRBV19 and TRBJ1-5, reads DGGITQSPKYLFRKEGQNVTLSCEQNLNHDAMYWYRQDPGQGLRLIYYSQIVNDFQKGDIAEGYSVSREKKESFPLTVTSAQKNPTAFYLCASRQGKSNQPQHFGDGTRLSIL.

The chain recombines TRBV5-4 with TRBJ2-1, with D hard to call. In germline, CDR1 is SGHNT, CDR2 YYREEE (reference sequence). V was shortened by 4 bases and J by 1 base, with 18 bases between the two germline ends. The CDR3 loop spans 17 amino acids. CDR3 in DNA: TGTGCCAGCAGCGAGGCATGGCTAAATCGGTCCTACAATGAGCAGTTCTTC. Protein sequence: CASSEAWLNRSYNEQFF.

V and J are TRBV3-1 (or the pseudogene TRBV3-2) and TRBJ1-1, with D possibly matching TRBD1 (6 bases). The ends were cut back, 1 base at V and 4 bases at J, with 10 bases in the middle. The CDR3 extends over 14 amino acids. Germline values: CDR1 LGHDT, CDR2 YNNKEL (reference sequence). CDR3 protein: CASSQVQGITEAFF. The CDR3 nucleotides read TGTGCCAGCAGCCAAGTGCAGGGGATCACTGAAGCTTTCTTT.

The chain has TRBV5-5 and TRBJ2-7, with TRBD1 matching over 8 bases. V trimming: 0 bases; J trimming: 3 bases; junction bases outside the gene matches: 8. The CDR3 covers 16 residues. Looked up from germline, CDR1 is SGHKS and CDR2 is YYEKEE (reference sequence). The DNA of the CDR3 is TGTGCCAGCAGCTTGGGTGCGACAGGGGCGCGCTACGAGCAGTACTTC. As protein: CASSLGATGARYEQYF.

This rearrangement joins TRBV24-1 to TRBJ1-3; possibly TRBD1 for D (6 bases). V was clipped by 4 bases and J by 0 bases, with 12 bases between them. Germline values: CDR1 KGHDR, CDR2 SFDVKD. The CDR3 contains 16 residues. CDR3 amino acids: CATSDPGEHSGNTIYF. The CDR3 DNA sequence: TGTGCCACCAGTGACCCAGGGGAACACTCTGGAAACACCATATATTTT.

The CDR3 reads CAIKNLNTEAFF. The CDR3 region has the DNA TGTGCCATCAAGAACCTAAACACTGAAGCTTTCTTT. V usage is TRBV10-3 and J usage is TRBJ1-1; D is ambiguous. The germline V gene has CDR1 ENHRY and CDR2 SYGVKD. The CDR3 is 12 residues long. The germline V and J ends were trimmed by 7 bases and 2 bases, with 8 bases remaining between them.

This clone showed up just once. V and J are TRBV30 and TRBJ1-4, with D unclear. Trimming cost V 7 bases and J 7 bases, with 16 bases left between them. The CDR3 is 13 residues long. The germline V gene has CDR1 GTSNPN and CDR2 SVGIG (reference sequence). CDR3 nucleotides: TGTGCCTCTCACGAGGGCCGAAGTGAAAAACTGTTTTTT. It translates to CASHEGRSEKLFF.

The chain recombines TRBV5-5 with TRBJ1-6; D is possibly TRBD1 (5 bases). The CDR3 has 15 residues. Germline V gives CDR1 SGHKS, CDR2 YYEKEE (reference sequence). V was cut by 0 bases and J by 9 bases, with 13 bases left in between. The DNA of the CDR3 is TGTGCCAGCAGCTTGGTGGCAGGGTTGTTTTCACCCCTCCACTTT. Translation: CASSLVAGLFSPLHF.

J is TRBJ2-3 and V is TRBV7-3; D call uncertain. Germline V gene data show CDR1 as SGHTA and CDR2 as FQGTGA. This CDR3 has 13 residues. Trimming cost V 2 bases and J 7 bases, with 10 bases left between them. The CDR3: CASSLGQAYTQYF. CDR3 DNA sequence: TGTGCCAGCAGCTTAGGCCAGGCATATACGCAGTATTTT.

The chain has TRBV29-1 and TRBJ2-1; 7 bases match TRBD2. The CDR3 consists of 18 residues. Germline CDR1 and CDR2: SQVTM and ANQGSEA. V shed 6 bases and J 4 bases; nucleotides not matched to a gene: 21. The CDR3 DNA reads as TGCAGCGTCTTTAATCCAGCGGGGAGTATATCGTCGTACAATGAGCAGTTCTTC. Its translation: CSVFNPAGSISSYNEQFF.

The CDR3 DNA reads TGTGCCAGCAGTTTGGACAGTCAAAAAGCTTTCTTT. It codes for CASSLDSQKAFF. The V and J genes are TRBV12-3 or TRBV12-4 and TRBJ1-1, with D perhaps TRBD1 (6 bases). CDR3 length: 12 residues. Trimming took 3 bases from V and 9 from J, leaving 11 bases between them.

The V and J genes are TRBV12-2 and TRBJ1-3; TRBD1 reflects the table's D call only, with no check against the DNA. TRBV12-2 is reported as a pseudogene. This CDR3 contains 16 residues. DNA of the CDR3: TGTGCAAGTCGCTTCAGGTTAGGGGGAACTGGAAACACCATATATTTT. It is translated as CASRFRLGGTGNTIYF.

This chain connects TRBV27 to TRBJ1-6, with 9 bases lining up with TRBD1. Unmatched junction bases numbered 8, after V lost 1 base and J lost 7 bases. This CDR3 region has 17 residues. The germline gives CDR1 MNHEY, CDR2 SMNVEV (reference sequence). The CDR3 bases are TGTGCCAGCAGTTTATTTGGACAGGGGTTGGGAAATTCACCCCTCCACTTT. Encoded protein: CASSLFGQGLGNSPLHF.

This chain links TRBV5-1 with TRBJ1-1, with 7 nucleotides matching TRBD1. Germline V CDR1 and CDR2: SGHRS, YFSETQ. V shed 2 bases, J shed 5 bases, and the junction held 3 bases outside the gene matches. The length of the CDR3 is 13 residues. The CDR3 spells CASSFTGETEAFF. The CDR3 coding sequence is TGCGCCAGCAGCTTCACAGGGGAGACTGAAGCTTTCTTT.

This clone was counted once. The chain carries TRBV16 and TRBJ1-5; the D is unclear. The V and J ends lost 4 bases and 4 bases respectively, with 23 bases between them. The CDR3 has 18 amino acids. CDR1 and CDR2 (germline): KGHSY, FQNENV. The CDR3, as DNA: TGTGCCAGCAGCCCCTATGTCCCGGACTCCCCACGGAATCAGCCCCAGCATTTT. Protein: CASSPYVPDSPRNQPQHF.

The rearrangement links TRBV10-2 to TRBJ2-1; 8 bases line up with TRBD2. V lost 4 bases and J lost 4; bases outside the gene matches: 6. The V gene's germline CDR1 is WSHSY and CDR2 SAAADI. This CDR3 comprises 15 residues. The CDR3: CASSVSTGGYNEQFF. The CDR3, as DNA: TGCGCCAGCAGTGTCTCGACGGGAGGGTACAATGAGCAGTTCTTC.

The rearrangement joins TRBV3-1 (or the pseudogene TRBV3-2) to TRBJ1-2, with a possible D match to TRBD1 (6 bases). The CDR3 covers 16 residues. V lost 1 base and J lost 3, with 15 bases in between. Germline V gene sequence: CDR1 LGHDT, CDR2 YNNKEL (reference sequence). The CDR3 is CASSQVWGPYYYGYTF. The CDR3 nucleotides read TGTGCCAGCAGCCAAGTATGGGGGCCCTATTACTATGGCTACACCTTC.